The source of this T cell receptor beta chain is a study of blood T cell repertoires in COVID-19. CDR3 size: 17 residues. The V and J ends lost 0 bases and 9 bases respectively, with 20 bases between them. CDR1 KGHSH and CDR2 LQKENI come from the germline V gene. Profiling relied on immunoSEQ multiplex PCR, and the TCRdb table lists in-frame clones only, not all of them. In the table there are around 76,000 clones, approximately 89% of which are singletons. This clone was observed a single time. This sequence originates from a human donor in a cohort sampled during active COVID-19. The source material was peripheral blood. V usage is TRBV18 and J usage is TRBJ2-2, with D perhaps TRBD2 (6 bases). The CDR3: CASSPPVVGGSTRELFF. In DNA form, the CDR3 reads TGTGCCAGCTCACCACCCGTTGTTGGAGGGTCGACCCGGGAGCTGTTTTTT.